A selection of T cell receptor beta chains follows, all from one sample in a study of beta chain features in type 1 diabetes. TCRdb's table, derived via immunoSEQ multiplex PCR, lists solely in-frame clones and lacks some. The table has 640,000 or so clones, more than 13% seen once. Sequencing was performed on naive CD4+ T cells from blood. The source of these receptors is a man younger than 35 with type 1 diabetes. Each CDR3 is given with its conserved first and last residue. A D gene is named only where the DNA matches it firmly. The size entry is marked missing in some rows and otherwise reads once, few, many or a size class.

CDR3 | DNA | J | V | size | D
CASNIRVRAEAFF | TGTGCCAGTAATATCCGCGTCAGGGCTGAAGCTTTCTTT | TRBJ1-1 | TRBV19 | NA | NA
CSADRDSGYTF | TGCAGCGCCGACAGGGACAGTGGCTACACCTTC | TRBJ1-2 | TRBV29-1 | few | TRBD1
CASTRRDRTIYEQYF | TGTGCCAGCACCAGGCGGGACAGAACTATTTACGAGCAGTACTTC | TRBJ2-7 | TRBV21-1 | few | NA
CASHEQGFSGANVLTF | TGCGCCAGCCACGAACAGGGATTCTCTGGGGCCAACGTCCTGACTTTC | TRBJ2-6 | TRBV5-1 | NA | NA
CASSQYIRDSNEQYF | TGTGCCAGCAGCCAATACATCAGGGATTCCAACGAGCAGTACTTC | TRBJ2-7 | TRBV14 | few | NA
CASSAPLGTGEDYGYTF | TGTGCCAGCAGTGCTCCATTAGGGACAGGGGAGGACTATGGCTACACCTTC | TRBJ1-2 | TRBV2 | few | TRBD1
CASSGRAGGDSPLHF | TGTGCCAGCAGTGGTCGGGCAGGGGGCGATTCACCCCTCCACTTT | TRBJ1-6 | TRBV2 | NA | TRBD1
CASSYSWRSYNEQFF | TGTGCCAGCAGTTACTCGTGGAGGTCGTACAATGAGCAGTTCTTC | TRBJ2-1 | TRBV6-5 | NA | NA
CASSEYLQQETQYF | TGTGCCAGCAGTGAATACCTCCAACAAGAGACCCAGTACTTC | TRBJ2-5 | TRBV6-1 | NA | NA
CSVGSPGGPDYGYTF | TGCAGCGTTGGGTCCCCCGGGGGGCCGGACTATGGCTACACCTTC | TRBJ1-2 | TRBV29-1 | NA | NA
CASSSLSFRGRQPQHF | TGTGCCAGCAGTTCCTTAAGTTTCAGGGGGCGGCAGCCCCAGCATTTT | TRBJ1-5 | TRBV27 | few | TRBD1
CASSSRQSTDTQYF | TGTGCCAGCAGCTCCAGACAGAGCACAGATACGCAGTATTTT | TRBJ2-3 | TRBV7-9 | NA | NA
CASTTGTSGLYEQYF | TGTGCCAGCACCACCGGGACTAGCGGGTTGTACGAGCAGTACTTC | TRBJ2-7 | TRBV6-6 | few | TRBD2
CASGPLLQKSSRNEQFF | TGTGCCAGCGGCCCCCTTCTACAGAAAAGTTCGCGGAATGAGCAGTTCTTC | TRBJ2-1 | TRBV7-8 | NA | NA
CASQGESYEQFF | TGTGCCAGCCAAGGAGAAAGCTATGAGCAGTTCTTC | TRBJ2-1 | TRBV2 | NA | NA
CAWSEIGGYIQYF | TGTGCCTGGAGCGAGATCGGAGGATACATTCAGTACTTC | TRBJ2-4 | TRBV30 | few | NA
CASSLGSPRNEQYF | TGTGCCAGCAGTTTAGGCTCCCCTAGGAACGAGCAGTACTTC | TRBJ2-7 | TRBV28 | few | NA
CASSLDVGRRQETQYF | TGTGCCAGCAGCTTAGATGTTGGGCGACGGCAAGAGACCCAGTACTTC | TRBJ2-5 | TRBV7-2 | NA | NA
CASSPPNGETQYF | TGTGCCAGCTCACCACCGAATGGAGAGACCCAGTACTTC | TRBJ2-5 | TRBV18 | NA | NA
CASSFRVEQPQHF | TGTGCCAGCAGCTTCAGGGTTGAACAGCCCCAGCATTTT | TRBJ1-5 | TRBV7-2 | NA | NA
CSVEAAFMGGRTDTQYF | TGCAGCGTTGAGGCTGCTTTCATGGGGGGCCGGACAGATACGCAGTATTTT | TRBJ2-3 | TRBV29-1 | NA | NA
CASSLELAQFF | TGTGCCAGCAGCTTAGAGTTGGCGCAGTTCTTC | TRBJ2-1 | TRBV7-2 | NA | NA
CTSGGSSSTDTQYF | TGCACCTCCGGGGGGAGCTCTAGCACAGATACGCAGTATTTT | TRBJ2-3 | TRBV29-1 | few | TRBD2
CSVEAPGQGIGGYTF | TGCAGCGTTGAAGCCCCGGGACAGGGGATTGGAGGCTACACCTTC | TRBJ1-2 | TRBV29-1 | few | TRBD1
CASSHGGSAGAGGELFF | TGCGCCAGCAGCCATGGAGGCTCAGCGGGTGCGGGCGGGGAGCTGTTTTTT | TRBJ2-2 | TRBV5-1 | few | NA
CASSLPSTGQKALLHF | TGTGCCAGCAGCTTACCTTCGACAGGGCAAAAGGCTCTCCTCCACTTT | TRBJ1-6 | TRBV7-9 | NA | TRBD1
CASSGLVSDTQYF | TGTGCCAGTAGTGGACTAGTTTCAGATACGCAGTATTTT | TRBJ2-3 | TRBV19 | NA | TRBD2
CASSGDISGNTIYF | TGTGCCAGCTCAGGGGACATTTCTGGAAACACCATATATTTT | TRBJ1-3 | TRBV18 | NA | NA